Listed below are T cell receptor beta chains from one sample, sequenced in a study of hypomethylating agent response in myelodysplastic syndrome. Only in-frame clones appear in the TCRdb table, and some are missing; sequencing was by immunoSEQ multiplex PCR. The repertoire holds roughly 5,400 clones, more than 70% seen once, with 8% to 11% in the top ten. The sample in question was bone marrow, obtained before or after starting hypomethylating agent treatment for myelodysplastic syndrome (not recorded which). The receptors originated from a human donor with myelodysplastic syndrome. The CDR3 runs from the conserved cysteine through the conserved F or W. Each record gives: clone size, V gene, D gene, J gene, CDR3 DNA, CDR3 protein. The D gene is left open where the match is weak. Size values are once, few and many counts, or a class for expanded clones, and some rows have none.

-	TRBV28	-	TRBJ1-3	TGTGCCAGCAGTTTGGCCTCTCGAAACACCATATATTTT	CASSLASRNTIYF
-	TRBV18	-	TRBJ2-2	TGTGCCAGCTCACCACAAGCGGTTTCGAACACCGGGGAGCTGTTTTTT	CASSPQAVSNTGELFF
-	TRBV5-1	TRBD2	TRBJ2-3	TGCGCCAGCAGCCAAGGGTTAGCGGGGGTCTTTAATACGCAGTATTTT	CASSQGLAGVFNTQYF
-	TRBV10-3	-	TRBJ1-1	TGTGCCGTAAGCCCAGCGGAGAACACTGAAGCTTTCTTT	CAVSPAENTEAFF
once	TRBV9	-	TRBJ2-7	TGTGCCAGCAGCGTAGCCGGGACTTCTTCCTACGAGCAGTACTTC	CASSVAGTSSYEQYF
-	TRBV5-6	-	TRBJ1-1	TGTGCCAGCAGCGGAACTAATGACGATTATGAAGCTTTCTTT	CASSGTNDDYEAFF
-	TRBV18	TRBD1	TRBJ2-7	TGTGCCAGCTCATCGGGACAGGGACTAAACTACGAGCAGTACTTC	CASSSGQGLNYEQYF
once	TRBV5-1	-	TRBJ1-1	TGCGCCAGCAGCCCTACCGCCGGAGCCACTGAAGCTTTCTTT	CASSPTAGATEAFF
-	TRBV19	-	TRBJ1-6	TGTGCCAGTAGGCGCGGTAGCTCCTATAATTCACCCCTCCACTTT	CASRRGSSYNSPLHF
-	TRBV30	TRBD1	TRBJ1-3	TGTGCCTGGAGTCGATCGGGACAGCTCTCTGGAAACACCATATATTTT	CAWSRSGQLSGNTIYF
-	TRBV7-6	-	TRBJ2-7	TGTGCCAGCAGCTTAGAGGGGGGGCTGAACGAGCAGTACTTC	CASSLEGGLNEQYF
-	TRBV5-6	TRBD1	TRBJ2-7	TGTGCCAGCAGCTACCGCGAGGGGGCCGGATTTTACGAGCAGTACTTC	CASSYREGAGFYEQYF
-	TRBV30	TRBD2	TRBJ2-5	TGTGCCTGGGGGAAGCGGGGGCGCGAAGAGACCCAGTACTTC	CAWGKRGREETQYF
-	TRBV2	-	TRBJ2-7	TGTGCCAGCAGTGTTGGGCCCGCCTCCTACGAGCAGTGCTTC	CASSVGPASYEQCF
-	TRBV10-1	-	TRBJ2-3	TGCGCCAGCAGGAAAGCAGATACGCAGTATTTT	CASRKADTQYF
-	TRBV6-1	-	TRBJ1-1	TGTGCCACGCGAGGGGGAGGGGGACGCACTGAAGCTTTCTTT	CATRGGGGRTEAFF
once	TRBV4-2	TRBD2	TRBJ2-3	TGTGCCAGCAGCCAAGAAGGTGGGGCTAGCGGGGGGGCAGATACGCAGTATTTT	CASSQEGGASGGADTQYF
-	TRBV7-2	-	TRBJ2-7	TGTGCCAGCAGCCCTCGGCCGCGATGGGAGCAGTACTTC	CASSPRPRWEQYF
-	TRBV5-4	TRBD2	TRBJ2-1	TGTGCCAGCAGCTTAGCGGGGGGCGGTTTAAATGAGCAGTTCTTC	CASSLAGGGLNEQFF
-	TRBV5-8	-	TRBJ2-3	TGTGCCAGCTGGAGACGGATGCTCACAGATACGCAGTATTTT	CASWRRMLTDTQYF
-	TRBV7-8	-	TRBJ2-7	TGTGCCAGCAGCTTAGATATCGGAGTCCTCCTCGGGTCCTACGAGCAGTACTTC	CASSLDIGVLLGSYEQYF
-	TRBV5-1	-	TRBJ1-3	TGCGCCAGCAGCCCGCTAGACAGTCGCTCTGGAAACACCATATATTTT	CASSPLDSRSGNTIYF
-	TRBV5-1	-	TRBJ1-1	TGCGCCAGCAGCTGGGGGCAGGGAACTGAAGCTTTCTTT	CASSWGQGTEAFF
-	TRBV9	-	TRBJ2-7	TGTGCCAGCGGGATGGGCTACGAGCAGTACTTC	CASGMGYEQYF
once	TRBV7-9	-	TRBJ2-3	TGTGCCAGCAGCTCGATCGGGACATCTGAGAGTGGGACGCAGTATTTT	CASSSIGTSESGTQYF
-	TRBV27	-	TRBJ2-1	TGTGCCAGCAGTTTCAGGCAGGGGGGTAGCTCCTACAATGAGCAGTTCTTC	CASSFRQGGSSYNEQFF
-	TRBV5-1	-	TRBJ1-1	TGCGCCAGCAGCTCGGGTCTTAAAGGGGTGACTGAAGCTTTCTTT	CASSSGLKGVTEAFF
-	TRBV13	-	TRBJ2-5	TGTGCCAGCAGCTTTATCCAAGAGACCCAGTACTTC	CASSFIQETQYF
-	TRBV19	TRBD1	TRBJ1-3	TGTGCCAGTAGTTGGCGGGCCAGGCCGACTCCGGGACAGGGAGCTGGAAACACCATATATTTT	CASSWRARPTPGQGAGNTIYF